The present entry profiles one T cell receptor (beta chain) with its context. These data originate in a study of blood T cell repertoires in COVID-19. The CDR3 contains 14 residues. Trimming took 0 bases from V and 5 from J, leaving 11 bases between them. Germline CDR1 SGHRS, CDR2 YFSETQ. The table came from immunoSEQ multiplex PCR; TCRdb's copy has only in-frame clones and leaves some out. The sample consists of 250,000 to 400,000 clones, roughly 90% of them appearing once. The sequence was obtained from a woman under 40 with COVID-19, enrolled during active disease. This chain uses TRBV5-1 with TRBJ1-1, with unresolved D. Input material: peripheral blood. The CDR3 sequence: CASSLVAGETEAFF. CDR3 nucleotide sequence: TGCGCCAGCAGCTTGGTGGCAGGCGAAACTGAAGCTTTCTTT.